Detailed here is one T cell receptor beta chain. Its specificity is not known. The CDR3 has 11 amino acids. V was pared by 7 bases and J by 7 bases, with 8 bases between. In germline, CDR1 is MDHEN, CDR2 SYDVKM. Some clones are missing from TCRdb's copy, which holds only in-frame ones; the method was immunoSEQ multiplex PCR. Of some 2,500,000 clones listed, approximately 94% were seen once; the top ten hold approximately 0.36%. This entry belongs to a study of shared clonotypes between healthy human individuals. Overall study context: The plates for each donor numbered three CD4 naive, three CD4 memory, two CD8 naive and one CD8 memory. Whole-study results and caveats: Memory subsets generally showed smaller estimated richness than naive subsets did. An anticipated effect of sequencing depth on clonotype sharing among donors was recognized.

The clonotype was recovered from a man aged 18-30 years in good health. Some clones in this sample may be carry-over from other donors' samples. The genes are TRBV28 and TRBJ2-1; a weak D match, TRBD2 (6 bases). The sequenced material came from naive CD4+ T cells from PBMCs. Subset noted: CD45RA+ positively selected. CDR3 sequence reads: CASIRGNEQFF. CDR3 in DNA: TGTGCCAGCATCCGGGGGAATGAGCAGTTCTTC.